This note documents a single T cell receptor beta chain sequence. The CDR3 is 15 amino acids. Germline lookup yields CDR1 MDHEN and CDR2 SYDVKM. The V gene end was trimmed by 5 bases and the J gene end by 0 bases; junction bases not matched to a gene: 0. This sample was included in a study of cytomegalovirus exposure and HLA in healthy donors. PCR used 60 Vbeta primers and 13 Jbeta primers. The method was immunoSEQ multiplex PCR; TCRdb's version includes in-frame clones alone and lacks a portion of them. The sample carries 35,000 to 50,000 clones, approximately 84% recorded once. The chain has TRBV28 and TRBJ2-1, with 11 nucleotides matching TRBD2. Sequencing was carried out using PBMCs. The receptor comes from a middle-aged man in good health and CMV-seronegative. This CDR3 is CASSLAGGSYNEQFF. The CDR3 DNA follows: TGTGCCAGCAGTCTAGCGGGAGGCTCCTACAATGAGCAGTTCTTC.